This T cell receptor beta chain was observed in a study of cytomegalovirus exposure and HLA in healthy donors. Study-wide results and limits: It was 150 to 200 TCR beta chains that were listed as cytomegalovirus-associated. Previously analyzed data showed that most TCR beta V segments were productive at a frequency of about 87% or about 30%.

A note on this clone: Its specificity is unknown.

V gave up 1 base and J gave up 1 base, with 5 bases separating them. This CDR3 contains 13 residues. Per germline, CDR1 MGHRA and CDR2 YSYEKL. The PCR employed 60 Vbeta primers together with 13 Jbeta primers. Assay: immunoSEQ multiplex PCR; the TCRdb copy retains only in-frame clones and omits some. The repertoire table contains around 42,000 clones. The chain links TRBV4-1 to TRBJ2-7; D call uncertain. Source material: PBMCs. The source is a man aged 25 to 40 in good health and CMV-seronegative. The CDR3 reads CASSQVPSYEQYF. The CDR3 DNA sequence: TGCGCCAGCAGCCAAGTCCCATCCTACGAGCAGTACTTC.